This TCR beta chain comes out of a study of identical twins. With 3 bases removed from V and 2 bases from J, the gap between germline ends came to 14 bases. The CDR3 totals 14 residues. In germline, CDR1 is DFQATT, CDR2 SNEGSKA (reference sequence). TCRdb re-derived calls from the 5' RACE reads in MiXCR, one entry per CDR3 protein. The repertoire holds around 1.7 million distinct CDR3 sequences, with about 30% as singletons. In every case, the donor was a healthy Caucasian. Sequenced sample: cord blood. The chain uses TRBV20-1 and TRBJ2-7, with D perhaps matching TRBD2 (6 bases). This clonotype was obtained from a newborn girl in good health. The CDR3 bases are TGCAGTGCTAGTTTGGACGCGGGACCCTACGAGCAGTACTTC. Translated, it gives CSASLDAGPYEQYF.